This is a list of T cell receptor beta chains from one sample in a study of PD-L1 blockade in urothelial cancer. TCRdb's copy holds only in-frame clones and misses some; the assay was immunoSEQ multiplex PCR. The sample has about 48,000 clones; about four fifths are singletons. Sequencing was performed on PBMCs, taken around atezolizumab (anti-PD-L1) treatment. The receptor source for this set is a man in his 70s with urothelial cancer. Each CDR3 is given with its conserved first and last residue. D genes are given only for firm matches. Clone sizes are given selectively: once, few, many, or a class where the clone is expanded.

clone_size,v_call,j_call,d_call,cdr3_aa,cdr3_nt
.,TRBV28,TRBJ1-2,.,CASCTGEAIYGYTF,TGTGCCAGCTGCACCGGTGAGGCGATCTATGGCTACACCTTC
.,TRBV19,TRBJ2-3,.,CASSMANLEEQYF,TGTGCCAGTAGTATGGCCAATCTGGAGGAGCAGTATTTT
.,TRBV21-1,TRBJ1-5,.,CASSKRADRDSNQPQHF,TGTGCCAGCAGCAAAAGAGCCGACAGGGATAGCAATCAGCCCCAGCATTTT
.,TRBV19,TRBJ1-5,.,CASSIVPDYSNQPQHF,TGTGCCAGTAGTATAGTCCCGGACTATAGCAATCAGCCCCAGCATTTT
.,TRBV7-8,TRBJ1-5,TRBD1,CASGQGANGNQPQHF,TGTGCCAGCGGACAGGGGGCTAATGGTAATCAGCCCCAGCATTTT
once,TRBV11-2,TRBJ2-7,TRBD1,CASSNRDRGVSDEQYF,TGTGCCAGCAGCAACCGGGACAGGGGGGTTTCCGACGAGCAGTACTTC
.,TRBV2,TRBJ2-5,.,CASGLAAAYQETQYF,TGTGCCAGCGGATTAGCGGCAGCGTACCAAGAGACCCAGTACTTC
.,TRBV5-4,TRBJ2-1,TRBD2,CASTIAGGDNEQFF,TGTGCCAGCACCATAGCGGGAGGCGACAATGAGCAGTTCTTC
.,TRBV5-1,TRBJ2-3,.,CASSLGGARADTQYF,TGCGCCAGCAGCTTGGGTGGGGCAAGGGCAGATACGCAGTATTTT
.,TRBV5-6,TRBJ2-3,.,CASSLESLLWGTDTQYF,TGTGCCAGCAGCTTGGAGTCCCTACTATGGGGCACAGATACGCAGTATTTT
.,TRBV5-4,TRBJ1-5,.,CASSLDGEGPQHF,TGTGCCAGCAGCTTGGATGGGGAGGGACCCCAGCATTTT
.,TRBV5-1,TRBJ2-7,.,CASSLLEPPLEQYF,TGCGCCAGCAGCTTACTAGAACCCCCCCTCGAGCAGTACTTC
.,TRBV28,TRBJ2-4,.,CASSSGVWENIQYF,TGTGCCAGCAGTTCCGGGGTGTGGGAAAACATTCAGTACTTC
.,TRBV18,TRBJ2-5,TRBD1,CASSLRTGVGETQYF,TGTGCCAGCTCACTCCGGACAGGGGTAGGAGAGACCCAGTACTTC
.,TRBV7-3,TRBJ2-1,TRBD1,CASSLSGYWTGTNEQFF,TGTGCCAGCAGCTTAAGTGGTTACTGGACAGGGACCAATGAGCAGTTCTTC
once,TRBV7-9,TRBJ2-5,TRBD1,CASSLVVGQGDVQETQYF,TGTGCCAGCAGCTTAGTTGTGGGACAGGGGGACGTCCAAGAGACCCAGTACTTC
.,TRBV5-1,TRBJ2-3,TRBD2,CASSLVLAGEDTQYF,TGCGCCAGCAGCTTGGTTCTAGCGGGAGAAGATACGCAGTATTTT
few,TRBV30,TRBJ2-5,.,CAWRGAGGQETQYF,TGTGCCTGGAGGGGGGCCGGCGGCCAAGAGACCCAGTACTTC
.,TRBV5-4,TRBJ2-5,TRBD1,CASSLRQGQETQYF,TGTGCCAGCAGCTTAAGACAGGGACAAGAGACCCAGTACTTC
.,TRBV5-1,TRBJ2-4,TRBD1,CASSLGQGITKNIQYF,TGCGCCAGCAGCCTGGGACAGGGGATAACCAAAAACATTCAGTACTTC
.,TRBV11-3,TRBJ2-5,TRBD2,CASSHWTSGSNETQYF,TGTGCCAGCAGCCACTGGACTAGCGGGAGCAATGAGACCCAGTACTTC
.,TRBV29-1,TRBJ2-1,TRBD2,CSVVTGPGRGGAYNEQFF,TGCAGCGTTGTCACGGGGCCAGGGCGGGGGGGGGCTTACAATGAGCAGTTCTTC
.,TRBV19,TRBJ1-1,TRBD1,CASSPRPGTGDVTEAFF,TGTGCCAGTAGTCCCCGTCCCGGGACAGGGGACGTCACTGAAGCTTTCTTT
.,TRBV28,TRBJ1-5,.,CASSGGGQPQHF,TGTGCCAGCAGTGGTGGGGGCCAGCCCCAGCATTTT
.,TRBV15,TRBJ2-1,.,CATSRDPRNEQFF,TGTGCCACCAGCAGAGATCCCCGTAATGAGCAGTTCTTC
.,TRBV5-1,TRBJ2-1,TRBD2,CASSGGGFSSGSTYNEQFF,TGCGCCAGCAGCGGGGGGGGTTTTTCTAGCGGGAGTACCTACAATGAGCAGTTCTTC
once,TRBV18,TRBJ1-4,.,CASSGTDYATNEKLFF,TGTGCCAGCTCCGGGACGGACTATGCAACTAATGAAAAACTGTTTTTT
.,TRBV6-1,TRBJ1-5,.,CASREYNNQPQHF,TGTGCCAGCAGGGAATATAACAATCAGCCCCAGCATTTT
once,TRBV27,TRBJ2-5,TRBD2,CASKTGTSGRGETQYF,TGTGCCAGCAAAACCGGGACTAGCGGGAGGGGCGAGACCCAGTACTTC
.,TRBV5-1,TRBJ2-5,TRBD2,CASSLPTTSGRAETQYF,TGCGCCAGCAGCTTGCCGACCACAAGCGGGAGAGCAGAGACCCAGTACTTC
few,TRBV5-1,TRBJ2-3,.,CASSWTSTDTQYF,TGCGCCAGCAGTTGGACTAGCACAGATACGCAGTATTTT
.,TRBV10-2,TRBJ1-5,.,CASSEQGLGNQPQHF,TGCGCCAGCAGTGAGCAGGGCTTGGGCAATCAGCCCCAGCATTTT
.,TRBV7-8,TRBJ2-3,.,CASSLEPDTQYF,TGTGCCAGCAGCTTAGAGCCAGATACGCAGTATTTT
.,TRBV10-3,TRBJ1-1,.,CAIAREGARGTEAFF,TGTGCCATCGCAAGGGAGGGCGCAAGGGGCACTGAAGCTTTCTTT
.,TRBV5-1,TRBJ2-3,TRBD2,CASVSSGSTDTQYF,TGCGCCAGCGTATCTAGCGGGAGCACAGATACGCAGTATTTT
.,TRBV6-5,TRBJ2-4,TRBD1,CASSYITRGRNIQYF,TGTGCCAGCAGTTACATCACCAGGGGGCGAAACATTCAGTACTTC
.,TRBV28,TRBJ2-2,TRBD2,CASRFGLAGLGELFF,TGTGCCAGCAGATTTGGACTAGCGGGACTCGGGGAGCTGTTTTTT
.,TRBV30,TRBJ1-1,TRBD1,CAWSGGPEAFF,TGTGCCTGGTCAGGGGGCCCTGAAGCTTTCTTT
once,TRBV30,TRBJ2-7,TRBD1,CAWSSPGTGSYEQYF,TGTGCCTGGAGCTCACCCGGGACAGGAAGCTACGAGCAGTACTTC
.,TRBV19,TRBJ2-6,.,CASSIWGSRSGANVLTF,TGTGCCAGTAGTATTTGGGGCAGTAGGTCTGGGGCCAACGTCCTGACTTTC